Listed here are 28 T cell receptor beta chains from one sample, sequenced in a study of T cells in tumors after PD-1 blockade. Here immunoSEQ multiplex PCR was the method, and the copy in TCRdb shows in-frame clones only, minus some. The sample holds 7,500 to 8,500 clones, about 62% seen once. Time point indicated: second of two post-therapy site-matched biopsies roughly two months apart. The starting material was tumor tissue, obtained after anti-PD-1 treatment. The receptors derive from a human donor with basal cell carcinoma.

The chain links TRBV19 to TRBJ1-3, with 7 nucleotides matching TRBD1. Germline CDR1 and CDR2: LNHDA and SQIVND (reference sequence). V lost 8 bases and J lost 4; bases outside the gene matches: 8. The CDR3 runs 14 residues. The CDR3 DNA sequence: TGTGCCAGTTCGCAACAGGGGCAGGGAAACACCATATATTTT. Encoded protein: CASSQQGQGNTIYF.

There are a few counts of this clone. The chain combines TRBV18 with TRBJ1-6; D gene unclear. V was trimmed by 2 bases and J by 3 bases, leaving 11 bases between them. From germline, CDR1 is KGHSH and CDR2 LQKENI. This CDR3 has 16 residues. This chain's CDR3 is CASSPNLVSYNSPLHF. CDR3 sequence (DNA): TGTGCCAGCTCACCAAACTTGGTCAGCTATAATTCACCCCTCCACTTT. Drawing the rest from reference TRBV18 and TRBJ1-6, the complete variable domain is NAGVMQNPRHLVRRRGQEARLRCSPMKGHSHVYWYRQLPEEGLKFMVYLQKENIIDESGMPKERFSAEFPKEGPSILRIQQVVRGDSAAYFCASSPNLVSYNSPLHFGNGTRLTVT.

The chain recombines TRBV6-5 with TRBJ1-5, with D possibly TRBD1 on 5 matching bases. Looked up from germline, CDR1 is MNHEY and CDR2 is SVGAGI. Trimming took 8 bases from V and 3 from J, leaving 11 bases between them. CDR3 length: 13 amino acids. The CDR3 protein is CASLDSNNQPQHF. For the CDR3, the DNA is TGTGCCAGCCTAGACAGTAACAATCAGCCCCAGCATTTT.

A few counts support this clone. The rearrangement links TRBV30 to TRBJ2-3; weak D call: TRBD2 (5 bases). The germline CDR1 and CDR2 sequences are GTSNPN and SVGIG (reference sequence). The CDR3 sequence is 13 residues long. V lost 5 bases, J lost 1 base, and 10 bases lay in between. The CDR3 reads CAWGEIRTDTQYF. CDR3 DNA: TGTGCCTGGGGGGAGATACGCACAGATACGCAGTATTTT. Filled out from reference TRBV30 and TRBJ2-3, the complete variable domain reads SQTIHQWPATLVQPVGSPLSLECTVEGTSNPNLYWYRQAAGRGLQLLFYSVGIGQISSEVPQNLSASRPQDRQFILSSKKLLLSDSGFYLCAWGEIRTDTQYFGPGTRLTVL.

As to this clone: The sample holds other DNA sequences that translate to the same CDR3. V gene TRBV7-2 combines with J gene TRBJ1-6, with D unresolved. Germline V lookup: CDR1 SGHTA, CDR2 FQGNSA. CDR3 size: 15 residues. Between the trimmed V and J ends, which lost 1 base and 7 bases, there was a span of 11 bases. The CDR3, as DNA: TGTGCCAGCAGCTTAGTACCGGGGAACAATTCACCCCTCCACTTT. It yields the protein CASSLVPGNNSPLHF.

This clone was detected only a few times. The genes are TRBV10-3 and TRBJ1-6; 7 bases fit TRBD1. The V and J ends lost 10 bases and 6 bases, in that order; junction bases with no gene match: 6. CDR3 length equals 13 residues. Germline loops: CDR1 ENHRY, CDR2 SYGVKD. The CDR3 loop is CATWDSFNSPLHF. CDR3 in DNA: TGTGCCACCTGGGACAGTTTTAATTCACCCCTCCACTTT.

This clone was seen more than once but under ten times. The genes are TRBV5-6 and TRBJ2-7; TRBD2 is a possible D gene (5 bases). Per germline, CDR1 SGHDT and CDR2 YYEEEE. Trimming removed 1 base at V and 4 bases at J, with 12 bases between. The CDR3 spans 14 residues. The CDR3 DNA reads TGTGCCAGCAGCTTGACGGCTAGCAGGTACGAGCAGTACTTC. As protein: CASSLTASRYEQYF.

This chain uses TRBV6-5 with TRBJ2-3, with 9 bases that match TRBD1. Germline CDR1 reads MNHEY; CDR2 reads SVGAGI. This CDR3 region has 14 residues. J gave up 1 base and V 7 bases, and 3 bases lay outside the gene matches. The CDR3 region has the DNA TGTGCCAGCATCCGGGACAGGGGCACAGATACGCAGTATTTT. Encoded protein: CASIRDRGTDTQYF.

This clone is labeled as medium-sized. The rearrangement uses TRBV6-6 and TRBJ1-6, with D possibly TRBD1 on 5 matching bases. CDR1 MNHNY and CDR2 SVGAGI come from the germline V gene (reference sequence). The V gene lost 6 bases and the J gene lost 7 bases, with 13 bases spanning the gap. The CDR3 runs 14 residues. CDR3 nucleotides: TGTGCCAGCAGACAAGGGACGGTCAATTCACCCCTCCACTTT. This translates into CASRQGTVNSPLHF.

This chain links TRBV11-3 with TRBJ2-1, with D unresolved. This CDR3 is built from 13 residues. Trimming cost V 5 bases and J 5 bases, with 10 bases left between them. Germline loops: CDR1 SGHNT, CDR2 YENEEA. CDR3 amino acids: CASSTGSNNEQFF. The DNA of the CDR3 is TGTGCCAGCAGCACCGGGTCTAACAATGAGCAGTTCTTC. Variable domain in full (rest from reference TRBV11-3 and TRBJ2-1): EAGVVQSPRYKIIEKKQPVAFWCNPISGHNTLYWYLQNLGQGPELLIRYENEEAVDDSQLPKDRFSAERLKGVDSTLKIQPAELGDSAVYLCASSTGSNNEQFFGPGTRLTVL.

V is TRBV7-9 and J is TRBJ2-7, with D tentatively TRBD2 (7 bases). The CDR3 consists of 15 residues. CDR1 is SEHNR, CDR2 FQNEAQ, per germline (reference sequence). Trimming stripped 10 bases from V and 0 bases from J, with 19 bases between. The DNA for the CDR3 is TGTGCCATCGACCCAGAGGGGGGGAGCTCCTACGAGCAGTACTTC. This encodes CAIDPEGGSSYEQYF.

The chain recombines TRBV27 with TRBJ2-3; 13 bases are shared with TRBD2. CDR1 and CDR2 from the germline V gene are MNHEY and SMNVEV (reference sequence). This CDR3 has 17 amino acids. Trimming removed 4 bases from V and 3 bases from J; junction bases left unmatched: 7. This CDR3 reads CASSSLGTSGVTDTQYF. CDR3 in DNA: TGTGCCAGCAGTTCACTCGGGACTAGCGGGGTGACAGATACGCAGTATTTT.

The chain couples TRBV5-6 to TRBJ2-1, with D maybe TRBD2 (6 bases). Trimming took 1 base from V and 16 from J, leaving 21 bases between them. CDR3 size: 14 residues. Germline-derived CDR1 and CDR2 are SGHDT and YYEEEE. The CDR3 DNA sequence: TGTGCCAGCAGCTTGTCCTCACCGGGAGCCAGCGTTTTCTTC. Translated: CASSLSSPGASVFF.

Here the CDR3 reads CSVVPGTSVYNEQFF. CDR3 nucleotide sequence: TGCAGCGTTGTCCCCGGGACTAGCGTTTACAATGAGCAGTTCTTC. The chain recombines TRBV29-1 with TRBJ2-1, with 10 bases that match TRBD2. The CDR3 spans 15 residues. The germline CDR1 and CDR2 sequences are SQVTM and ANQGSEA. With V trimmed by 4 bases and J by 4 bases, 7 bases remained unmatched.

There are a few counts of this clone. The chain links TRBV27 to TRBJ1-3, with 7 bases aligning to TRBD1. CDR1 MNHEY and CDR2 SMNVEV come from the germline V gene (reference sequence). V lost 5 bases to trimming and J lost 1 base; unmatched junction nucleotides: 23. The CDR3 covers 21 residues. In DNA, the CDR3 is TGTGCCAGCAGTCCGAGGGTAGACAGGGACAGTCGACCCGTTTCTGGAAACACCATATATTTT. It specifies CASSPRVDRDSRPVSGNTIYF.

J is TRBJ2-7 and V is TRBV6-5; the D gene could be TRBD1 or TRBD2 (5 bases each). CDR3 length: 14 residues. The ends were cut back, 2 bases at V and 7 bases at J, with 15 bases in the middle. Looked up from germline, CDR1 is MNHEY and CDR2 is SVGAGI. This chain's CDR3 is CASSYNGGSGEQYF. In DNA, the CDR3 is TGTGCCAGCAGTTACAATGGGGGTTCCGGGGAGCAGTACTTC.

J is TRBJ1-1 and V is TRBV5-1; no clear D gene. There are 13 residues in the CDR3. Trimming removed 4 bases from V and 0 bases from J, with 7 bases in between. The germline V gene has CDR1 SGHRS and CDR2 YFSETQ. In DNA form, the CDR3 reads TGCGCCAGCAGCCGCGGCCTGAACACTGAAGCTTTCTTT. The encoded protein is CASSRGLNTEAFF.

The chain couples TRBV3-1 (or the pseudogene TRBV3-2) to TRBJ2-1, with D perhaps matching TRBD2 (5 bases). The germline gives CDR1 LGHDT, CDR2 YNNKEL (reference sequence). V gave up 6 bases and J gave up 5 bases, with 17 bases separating them. CDR3 size: 15 residues. The DNA for the CDR3 is TGTGCCAGCAGTCCTTATAAGGAGGACCACAATGAGCAGTTCTTC. Encoded protein: CASSPYKEDHNEQFF.

This clone was counted between two and nine times. The chain employs TRBV2 and TRBJ2-3; tentatively, D is TRBD1 (6 bases). The germline V gene encodes CDR1 SNHLY and CDR2 FYNNEI. The CDR3 runs to 14 residues. V gave up 6 bases and J gave up 6 bases, with 16 bases separating them. CDR3 nucleotide sequence: TGTGCCAGCAGCCGGGACATGAAGGTCGATACGCAGTATTTT. Translated: CASSRDMKVDTQYF.

The count of this clone is one. The V call is TRBV27, the J call TRBJ2-3, with 11 nucleotides matching TRBD2. With 3 bases clipped from V and 7 bases from J, the junction kept 6 bases outside the gene matches. The CDR3 contains 15 residues. Germline-derived CDR1 and CDR2 are MNHEY and SMNVEV (reference sequence). In DNA form, the CDR3 reads TGTGCCAGCAGTTTGGATAGCGGGGGGGCCTATACGCAGTATTTT. Translation gives CASSLDSGGAYTQYF.

J is TRBJ2-1 and V is TRBV11-3; a possible D gene is TRBD2 (5 bases). In germline, CDR1 is SGHNT, CDR2 YENEEA. The CDR3 length is 16 residues. V was trimmed by 2 bases and J by 7 bases, leaving 18 bases between them. CDR3 region: CASSLRVGGPPNEQFF. The CDR3 DNA is TGTGCCAGCAGCTTAAGGGTAGGCGGGCCCCCTAATGAGCAGTTCTTC.

The table lists this clone with a count of one. V usage is TRBV20-1 and J usage is TRBJ2-7; TRBD1 agrees at 7 bases. The CDR3 is made up of 17 amino acids. CDR1 and CDR2 from the germline V gene are DFQATT and SNEGSKA (reference sequence). Losses at the gene ends were 3 bases for V and 2 bases for J; bases not matched to a gene: 16. The CDR3 nucleotides are TGCAGTGCTAGTGGAACTCTGACCAGGGGGATTGCCTACGAGCAGTACTTC. It yields the protein CSASGTLTRGIAYEQYF.

By its share, this clone is medium-sized. V is TRBV6-6 and J is TRBJ1-1; D gene ambiguous. The CDR3 extends over 14 amino acids. The germline V and J ends were trimmed by 4 bases and 4 bases, with 13 bases remaining between them. Per the germline V gene, CDR1 is MNHNY and CDR2 is SVGAGI (reference sequence). CDR3 in amino acids: CASSFPGVGTEAFF. The CDR3 DNA reads TGTGCCAGCAGTTTCCCTGGGGTGGGCACTGAAGCTTTCTTT.

This clone was recorded once. V usage is TRBV5-6 and J usage is TRBJ2-5; D perhaps matches TRBD2 (5 bases). There are 14 residues in the CDR3. CDR1 and CDR2 from the germline V gene are SGHDT and YYEEEE. V dropped 1 base and J dropped 4 bases, with 11 bases sitting between them. The CDR3 nucleotides are TGTGCCAGCAGCTTGAGGCACGAGGGAGAGACCCAGTACTTC. Protein product: CASSLRHEGETQYF.

By its share, this clone is large. V and J are TRBV7-6 and TRBJ2-2, with unresolved D. V lost 0 bases and J lost 4, with 6 bases in between. This CDR3 comprises 14 residues. The germline V gene encodes CDR1 SGHVS and CDR2 FNYEAQ. The chain's CDR3 is CASSLAGATGELFF. CDR3 DNA sequence: TGTGCCAGCAGCTTAGCGGGTGCCACCGGGGAGCTGTTTTTT.

The V call is TRBV3-1 (or the pseudogene TRBV3-2), the J call TRBJ1-5; 11 positions match TRBD1. The V gene's germline CDR1 is LGHDT and CDR2 YNNKEL (reference sequence). The trim removed 4 bases at V and 4 bases at J, leaving 3 bases unmatched. The CDR3 is 15 amino acids. The CDR3 nucleotides read TGTGCCAGCAGCCGGGACAGGGGGGGGAATCAGCCCCAGCATTTT. Amino acid sequence: CASSRDRGGNQPQHF.

This clone has just one count. This sequence joins TRBV25-1 and TRBJ1-2, with a tentative D call TRBD1 (6 bases). Germline V gene sequence: CDR1 MGHDK, CDR2 SYGVNS. V was shortened by 6 bases and J by 6 bases, with 14 bases between the two germline ends. This CDR3 has 13 amino acids. The DNA for the CDR3 is TGTGCCAGCAGAGGGGGGCCAGGGCATGGCTACACCTTC. Its protein is CASRGGPGHGYTF.

The rearrangement links TRBV4-1 to TRBJ2-7; a possible D gene is TRBD2 (5 bases). V gave up 4 bases and J gave up 2 bases, with 9 bases separating them. CDR3 length equals 13 residues. From germline, CDR1 is MGHRA and CDR2 YSYEKL. The CDR3 spells CASSPGMPYEQYF. The CDR3 DNA reads TGCGCCAGCAGCCCCGGGATGCCCTACGAGCAGTACTTC.